This TCR beta chain was recovered during a study of cytomegalovirus exposure and HLA in healthy donors. Study findings and constraints: Compared with the roughly 670-donor mean, an Asian-associated ancestry cluster reportedly had fewer N-insertions, according to a later analysis. Researchers catalogued approximately 160 TCR beta chains as cytomegalovirus-associated.

Details on this clone: The antigen is undetermined.

V shed 3 bases and J shed 4 bases, with 8 bases lying between them. The CDR3 runs to 13 residues. CDR1 is SGHRS, CDR2 YFSETQ, per germline. Use of 60 Vbeta and 13 Jbeta primers characterized the PCR. Data came from immunoSEQ multiplex PCR; TCRdb stores just in-frame clones and leaves some out. The sample records about 160,000 clones, roughly four fifths being singletons. Material: PBMCs. The receptor was derived from a woman in her fifties or sixties in good health and CMV-seronegative. The chain combines TRBV5-1 with TRBJ2-1; D gene unclear. CDR3 loop: CASSSPRYNEQFF. The CDR3 coding sequence is TGCGCCAGCAGCTCACCCCGGTACAATGAGCAGTTCTTC.